The 23 T cell receptor beta chains in this list originate from one sample, sequenced in a study of T-cell reconstitution after alpha-beta-depleted transplantation in children. Unique molecular identifiers were incorporated when the TCRbeta library was constructed. TCRdb analysed the PCR reads with MiXCR anew, one entry per CDR3 protein. The sample consists of roughly 220,000 distinct CDR3 sequences, around 11% of them appearing once. Sample: PBMCs from the stem cell graft donor, taken from the stem cell graft. The receptors stem from a human donor who donated a stem cell graft to a child with acute lymphoblastic leukemia.

This clonotype came up a few times. This chain connects TRBV7-2 to TRBJ2-1, with 12 bases fitting TRBD2. V lost 5 bases and J lost 8; bases outside the gene matches: 10. The CDR3 loop spans 16 amino acids. Germline V gene lookup returns CDR1 SGHTA and CDR2 FQGNSA. For the CDR3, the DNA is TGTGCCAGCAGCGCCCGACTAGCGGGAGAATATTATGAGCAGTTCTTC. Protein: CASSARLAGEYYEQFF.

This clonotype was counted only a few times. The CDR3 region is CSARYLSDRVDQPQHF. The CDR3 region has the DNA TGCAGTGCTAGATACCTATCCGACAGGGTCGATCAGCCCCAGCATTTT. This sequence joins TRBV20-1 and TRBJ1-5; 7 nucleotides line up with TRBD1. Unmatched junction bases numbered 12, after V lost 2 bases and J lost 5 bases. The CDR3 is 16 residues long. Germline lookup yields CDR1 DFQATT and CDR2 SNEGSKA (reference sequence).

This clonotype was observed many times. The rearrangement joins TRBV7-9 to TRBJ2-7, with D hard to call. CDR3 size: 12 residues. The germline gives CDR1 SEHNR, CDR2 FQNEAQ (reference sequence). V dropped 2 bases and J dropped 0 bases, with 2 bases sitting between them. As DNA, the CDR3 is TGTGCCAGCAGCTTAATCTCCTACGAGCAGTACTTC. The encoded protein is CASSLISYEQYF.

The rearrangement uses TRBV20-1 and TRBJ1-1; D may be TRBD1 (5 bases). CDR1 is DFQATT, CDR2 SNEGSKA, per germline (reference sequence). This CDR3 has 13 residues. V was shortened by 1 base and J by 7 bases, with 13 bases between the two germline ends. The CDR3 sequence is CSARVGARVEAFF. The CDR3 DNA reads as TGCAGTGCTAGAGTAGGGGCCCGGGTTGAAGCTTTCTTT.

This clonotype was seen many times. This rearrangement joins TRBV6-2 or TRBV6-3 to TRBJ2-5, with D uncertain. Germline V lookup: CDR1 MNHEY, CDR2 SVGEGT. Deletions cut 4 bases from V and 5 bases from J, with 5 bases between. The CDR3 has 11 amino acids. The CDR3 sequence: CASSSGETQYF. The CDR3 DNA is TGTGCCAGCAGTTCTGGGGAGACCCAGTACTTC.

Concerning this clonotype: Being one base from a much bigger clone, this may be a read error. V and J are TRBV20-1 and TRBJ1-2, with 7 bases aligning to TRBD1. This CDR3 has 13 residues. Germline assignment: CDR1 DFQATT and CDR2 SNEGSKA (reference sequence). Losses at the gene ends were 6 bases for V and 5 bases for J; bases not matched to a gene: 9. The CDR3 reads CSAVDRWEYGYTF. The CDR3 coding sequence is TGCAGTGCCGTGGACAGGTGGGAGTATGGCTACACCTTC.

This clonotype was observed at least ten times. This chain uses TRBV4-3 with TRBJ2-3; tentatively, D is TRBD2 (7 bases). Trimming shortened V by 4 bases and J by 2 bases, and 22 bases separated the two germline ends. Germline V CDR1 and CDR2: LGHNA, YSLEER. This CDR3 is built from 18 residues. Here the CDR3 reads CASSPGGSPRGTTDTQYF. The CDR3 DNA reads as TGCGCCAGCAGCCCGGGAGGCTCGCCAAGGGGGACCACAGATACGCAGTATTTT.

This clonotype was counted many times. CDR3 bases: TGTGCCAGCAGGGAGACAGGGTTGGGCGCAGATACGCAGTATTTT. Its translation: CASRETGLGADTQYF. J is TRBJ2-3 and V is TRBV12-3 or TRBV12-4, with 7 positions matching TRBD1. The CDR3 has 15 residues. J lost 4 bases, V lost 6 bases, and 10 bases had no gene match.

This clonotype was detected many times. This chain uses TRBV6-1 with TRBJ2-5; 7 bases align to TRBD1. V was pared by 10 bases and J by 3 bases, with 11 bases of the junction left unmatched. The CDR3 sequence is 14 residues long. Germline assignment: CDR1 MNHNS and CDR2 SASEGT. The chain's CDR3 is CATSKTGQEETQYF. The DNA for the CDR3 is TGTGCCACCTCTAAGACAGGGCAGGAAGAGACCCAGTACTTC.

V and J are TRBV19 and TRBJ1-3; D perhaps matches TRBD1 (5 bases). CDR1 and CDR2 (germline): LNHDA, SQIVND (reference sequence). Trimming stripped 7 bases from V and 3 bases from J, with 16 bases between. The CDR3 spans 15 residues. CDR3 DNA: TGTGCCAGTATGTGGGGGGAGGCGATTGGAAACACCATATATTTT. This translates into CASMWGEAIGNTIYF. The full variable domain, completed using reference TRBV19 and TRBJ1-3, is DGGITQSPKYLFRKEGQNVTLSCEQNLNHDAMYWYRQDPGQGLRLIYYSQIVNDFQKGDIAEGYSVSREKKESFPLTVTSAQKNPTAFYLCASMWGEAIGNTIYFGEGSWLTVV.

The V and J genes are TRBV6-2 or TRBV6-3 and TRBJ2-1, with a weak D call TRBD2 (7 bases). The CDR3 covers 14 residues. Germline CDR1 reads MNHEY; CDR2 reads SVGEGT. V lost 8 bases and J 4 bases, leaving 15 bases between the germline ends. The chain's CDR3 is CASLEGGVYNEQFF. DNA of the CDR3: TGTGCCAGCCTTGAAGGGGGGGTATACAATGAGCAGTTCTTC.

To note about this clonotype: A read error may explain this, as a much larger clone is one base away. The chain recombines TRBV6-1 with TRBJ2-2; 7 bases agree with TRBD1. The CDR3 loop spans 13 amino acids. Germline V CDR1 and CDR2: MNHNS, SASEGT. CDR3 sequence reads: CAGSPTGSGELFF. Written as DNA, the CDR3 is TGTGCCGGCAGCCCGACAGGGTCCGGGGAGCTGTTTTTT.

About this clonotype itself: A much larger clone is a single base away; this may be a read error. This chain's CDR3 is CASSLNLVTSGRIAKNSQYF. DNA for the CDR3: TGTGCCAGCAGCTTGAATCTGGTGACTAGCGGGAGGATAGCCAAAAACAGTCAGTACTTC. This chain uses TRBV5-6 with TRBJ2-4; 13 bases align to TRBD2. Per the germline V gene, CDR1 is SGHDT and CDR2 is YYEEEE. The CDR3 is 20 residues long. Together with reference TRBV5-6 and TRBJ2-4, the CDR3 gives the full variable domain: DAGVTQSPTHLIKTRGQQVTLRCSPKSGHDTVSWYQQALGQGPQFIFQYYEEEERQRGNFPDRFSGHQFPNYSSELNVNALLLGDSALYLCASSLNLVTSGRIAKNSQYFGAGTRLSVL.

In this sample, this clonotype turned up many times. CDR3 bases: TGTGCCAGCAGCTTAGAGGGGGAACTGTTTTTT. It codes for CASSLEGELFF. V is TRBV7-9 and J is TRBJ1-4, with a possible D match to TRBD1 (6 bases). Germline V gene data show CDR1 as SEHNR and CDR2 as FQNEAQ (reference sequence). This CDR3 comprises 11 residues. V was clipped by 1 base and J by 12 bases, with 6 bases between them.

This clonotype was seen at least ten times. The chain links TRBV29-1 to TRBJ1-2; 7 nucleotides agree with TRBD1. V was pared by 4 bases and J by 1 base, with 12 bases of the junction left unmatched. Germline CDR1 reads SQVTM; CDR2 reads ANQGSEA. This CDR3 has 16 residues. The CDR3 DNA reads as TGCAGCGTTGTTCCTTTTATTTGGGACAGTAACTATGGCTACACCTTC. Its translation: CSVVPFIWDSNYGYTF.

In its sample, this clonotype was seen many times. J is TRBJ2-1 and V is TRBV6-2 or TRBV6-3, with D tentatively TRBD1 (6 bases). The CDR3 spans 17 residues. Trimming left V 5 bases short and J 3 bases short, with 20 bases between. Germline CDR1 is MNHEY and CDR2 is SVGEGT. CDR3 nucleotide sequence: TGTGCCAGCAGTACCTTCAGGGACATCAAAATCTACAATGAGCAGTTCTTC. This gives the protein CASSTFRDIKIYNEQFF.

In this sample, this clonotype turned up many times. The chain has TRBV27 and TRBJ1-5, with no clear D. The CDR3 extends over 13 amino acids. Trimming left V 4 bases short and J 4 bases short, with 8 bases between. CDR1 and CDR2 from the germline V gene are MNHEY and SMNVEV (reference sequence). DNA of the CDR3: TGTGCCAGCAGTTCACAGCCTAATCAGCCCCAGCATTTT. This encodes CASSSQPNQPQHF.

This clonotype came up many times. The chain couples TRBV14 to TRBJ1-2, with D possibly TRBD1 on 6 matching bases. CDR1 and CDR2 from the germline V gene are SGHDN and FVKESK. Between the trimmed V and J ends, which lost 4 bases and 4 bases, there was a span of 19 bases. The CDR3 loop spans 16 amino acids. The CDR3 here is CASSLTRDGRGYGYTF. The DNA of the CDR3 is TGTGCCAGCAGCCTAACCCGGGACGGCAGGGGCTATGGCTACACCTTC.

This clonotype was counted ten times or more. The rearrangement joins TRBV10-3 to TRBJ1-5, with D perhaps matching TRBD1 (6 bases). The V and J ends lost 6 bases and 6 bases respectively, with 12 bases between them. The germline V gene has CDR1 ENHRY and CDR2 SYGVKD. CDR3 length: 13 amino acids. The CDR3 coding sequence is TGTGCCATCAGCCTACAGGGCGGTCAGCCCCAGCATTTT. Protein product: CAISLQGGQPQHF.

This clonotype was detected many times. V usage is TRBV7-2 and J usage is TRBJ1-5; D unresolved. The V gene's germline CDR1 is SGHTA and CDR2 FQGNSA. The CDR3 runs to 14 residues. Trimming stripped 3 bases from V and 9 bases from J, with 15 bases between. The CDR3 nucleotides are TGTGCCAGCAGCTTGGGCAGAACCTCAGGGCCCCAGCATTTT. This encodes CASSLGRTSGPQHF.

In its sample, this clonotype was seen many times. Here the CDR3 DNA reads TGTGCCAGCAGCTTAAGGGGCTCTGGGGCCAACGTCCTGACTTTC. This gives the protein CASSLRGSGANVLTF. The chain combines TRBV5-6 with TRBJ2-6, with a weak D call TRBD1 (5 bases). This CDR3 spans 15 amino acids. Germline CDR1 and CDR2: SGHDT and YYEEEE. Trimming cost V 2 bases and J 0 bases, with 6 bases left between them. Complete variable domain (other parts from reference TRBV5-6 and TRBJ2-6): DAGVTQSPTHLIKTRGQQVTLRCSPKSGHDTVSWYQQALGQGPQFIFQYYEEEERQRGNFPDRFSGHQFPNYSSELNVNALLLGDSALYLCASSLRGSGANVLTFGAGSRLTVL.

This clonotype was seen repeatedly, ten times or more. CDR3 DNA sequence: TGCAGCGTTGAATTAGGGACAGGGGGGAATGAGCAGTTCTTC. Translating gives CSVELGTGGNEQFF. The gene calls are TRBV29-1 and TRBJ2-1; the match to TRBD1 covers 11 bases. The CDR3 consists of 14 residues. The V gene end was trimmed by 2 bases and the J gene end by 7 bases; junction bases not matched to a gene: 4. Germline V gene data show CDR1 as SQVTM and CDR2 as ANQGSEA.

This clonotype was picked up many times. The gene calls are TRBV20-1 and TRBJ2-7; the match to TRBD2 covers 9 bases. Germline V gives CDR1 DFQATT, CDR2 SNEGSKA (reference sequence). The CDR3 is 15 amino acids. J gave up 7 bases and V 7 bases, and 17 bases lay outside the gene matches. CDR3 sequence: CSVPKGLAGAGEQYF. The CDR3 DNA reads as TGCAGTGTTCCAAAGGGATTAGCGGGAGCTGGTGAGCAGTACTTC.